This TCR beta chain was recorded in a study of T cells in Graves' hyperthyroidism and ophthalmopathy. General study points: A model built on 13 V-J features separated ophthalmopathy from stable hyperthyroidism.

This clonotype has a count of ten or more. Its specificity is not known. Exclusion of a patient resulted from uncontrolled infection, other autoimmune disease, pregnancy or lactation. TCR beta CDR3 sequences were amplified from RNA transcripts. HTBI primers were the set used in a first-round RT-PCR of the TCR CDR3. TCRdb re-called the multiplex PCR reads with MiXCR, one entry per CDR3 protein. The table records about 620,000 distinct CDR3 sequences, under 20% of them present only once. The germline V and J ends were trimmed by 1 base and 1 base, with 4 bases remaining between them. The CDR3 spans 14 residues. Germline lookup yields CDR1 SNHLY and CDR2 FYNNEI.

The sequence came from a woman in her 30s with Graves' hyperthyroidism. This chain connects TRBV2 to TRBJ2-2; no firm D call. Sequenced material: blood. Here the CDR3 DNA reads TGTGCCAGCAGTGAAGAACAGAACACCGGGGAGCTGTTTTTT. Protein: CASSEEQNTGELFF.